This T cell receptor beta chain was captured by sequencing in a study of T-cell reconstitution after alpha-beta-depleted transplantation in children. Notes on the study in general: Newly generated T cells supplied most T-cell counts and diversity one year post-transplant. Several hundred expanded graft clones reportedly supplied alpha-beta T cells about two months after transplant.

This clonotype was seen many times. Its antigen is unidentified. The CDR3 is 15 residues long. The trim removed 5 bases at V and 7 bases at J, leaving 7 bases unmatched. Germline lookup yields CDR1 SNHLY and CDR2 FYNNEI. Molecular barcoding with unique molecular identifiers was used for the TCRbeta library. TCRdb reprocessed the PCR reads with MiXCR, giving one entry per CDR3 protein. The table lists 250,000 to 300,000 distinct CDR3 sequences, roughly 11% of them singletons. The sample here was peripheral blood, taken 180 days after TCRalphabeta/CD19-depleted stem cell transplant. J is TRBJ2-1 and V is TRBV2; 11 bases are a match to TRBD2. The source is a male patient between 2 and 10 years old who had a stem cell transplant for chronic granulomatous disease, so the T cells may come from the graft donor. The CDR3 sequence: CASSRLAGWINEQFF. In DNA form, the CDR3 reads TGTGCCAGCAGTAGACTAGCGGGATGGATAAATGAGCAGTTCTTC. Full variable domain (missing parts from reference TRBV2 and TRBJ2-1): EPEVTQTPSHQVTQMGQEVILRCVPISNHLYFYWYRQILGQKVEFLVSFYNNEISEKSEIFDDQFSVERPDGSNFTLKIRSTKLEDSAMYFCASSRLAGWINEQFFGPGTRLTVL.